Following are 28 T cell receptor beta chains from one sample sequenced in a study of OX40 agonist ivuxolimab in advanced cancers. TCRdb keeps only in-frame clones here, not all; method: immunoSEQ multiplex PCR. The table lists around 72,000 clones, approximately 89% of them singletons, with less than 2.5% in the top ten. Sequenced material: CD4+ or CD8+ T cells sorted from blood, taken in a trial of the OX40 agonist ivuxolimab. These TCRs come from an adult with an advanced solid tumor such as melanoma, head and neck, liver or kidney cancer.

CDR3 amino acids: CASGDKPTGEPQHF. In nucleotides, the CDR3 is TGTGCTAGTGGGGACAAACCGACAGGGGAGCCCCAGCATTTT. The chain uses TRBV12-5 and TRBJ1-5, with 8 bases identical to TRBD1. The germline V gene encodes CDR1 LGHNT and CDR2 FRNRAP. V was clipped by 6 bases and J by 8 bases; unmatched bases: 9. This CDR3 region has 14 residues.

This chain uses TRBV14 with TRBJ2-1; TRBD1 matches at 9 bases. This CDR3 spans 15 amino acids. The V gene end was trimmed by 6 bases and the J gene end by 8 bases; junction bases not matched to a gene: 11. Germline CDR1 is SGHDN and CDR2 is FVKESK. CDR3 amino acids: CASRFGTGIGDEQFF. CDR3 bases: TGTGCCAGCAGGTTCGGGACAGGGATAGGGGATGAGCAGTTCTTC.

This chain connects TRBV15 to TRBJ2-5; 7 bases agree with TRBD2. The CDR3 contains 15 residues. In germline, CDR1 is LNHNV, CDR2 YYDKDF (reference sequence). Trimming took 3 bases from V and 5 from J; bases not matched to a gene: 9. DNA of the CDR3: TGTGCCACCAGCAGGTGGGTACGCGGGAGTGAGACCCAGTACTTC. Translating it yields CATSRWVRGSETQYF. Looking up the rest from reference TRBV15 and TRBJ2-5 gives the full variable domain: DAMVIQNPRYQVTQFGKPVTLSCSQTLNHNVMYWYQQKSSQAPKLLFHYYDKDFNNEADTPDNFQSRRPNTSFCFLDIRSPGLGDTAMYLCATSRWVRGSETQYFGPGTRLLVL.

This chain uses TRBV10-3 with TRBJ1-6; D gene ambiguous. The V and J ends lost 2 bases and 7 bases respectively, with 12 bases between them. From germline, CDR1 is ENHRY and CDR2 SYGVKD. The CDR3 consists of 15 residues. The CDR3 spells CAISEGPLGNSPLHF. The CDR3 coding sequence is TGTGCCATCAGTGAGGGACCCCTCGGGAATTCACCCCTCCACTTT.

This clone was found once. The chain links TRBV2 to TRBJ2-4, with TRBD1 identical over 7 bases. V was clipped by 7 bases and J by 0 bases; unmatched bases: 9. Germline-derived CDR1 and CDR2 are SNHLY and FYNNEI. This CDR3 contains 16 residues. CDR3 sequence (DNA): TGTGCCAGCAAGGGACAGAGTCTGCTAGCCAAAAACATTCAGTACTTC. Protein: CASKGQSLLAKNIQYF.

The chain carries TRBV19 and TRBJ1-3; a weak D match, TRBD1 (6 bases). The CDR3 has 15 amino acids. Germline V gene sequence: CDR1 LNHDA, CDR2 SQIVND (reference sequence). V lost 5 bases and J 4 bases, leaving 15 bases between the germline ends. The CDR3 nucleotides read TGTGCCAGTAGTGGACAGCGGTCGGGAGGAAACACCATATATTTT. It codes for CASSGQRSGGNTIYF.

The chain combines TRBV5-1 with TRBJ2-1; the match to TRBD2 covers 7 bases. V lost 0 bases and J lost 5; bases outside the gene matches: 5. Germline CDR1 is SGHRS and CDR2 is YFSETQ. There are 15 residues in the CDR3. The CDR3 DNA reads TGCGCCAGCAGCTTGGGTGCGGGAGAGAACAATGAGCAGTTCTTC. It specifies CASSLGAGENNEQFF.

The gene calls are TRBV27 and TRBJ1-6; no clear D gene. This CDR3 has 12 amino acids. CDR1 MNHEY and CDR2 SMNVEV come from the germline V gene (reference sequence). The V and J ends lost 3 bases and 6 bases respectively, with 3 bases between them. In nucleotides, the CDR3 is TGTGCCAGCAGTTTCCTTAATTCACCCCTCCACTTT. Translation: CASSFLNSPLHF.

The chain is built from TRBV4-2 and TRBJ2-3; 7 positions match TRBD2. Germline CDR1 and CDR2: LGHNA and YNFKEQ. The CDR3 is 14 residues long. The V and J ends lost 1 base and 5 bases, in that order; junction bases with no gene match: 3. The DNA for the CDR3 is TGTGCCAGCAGCCAAGCCATAGCGGGAGATACGCAGTATTTT. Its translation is CASSQAIAGDTQYF.

CDR3 residues: CASSWWNEQFF. In nucleotides, the CDR3 is TGTGCCAGCAGTTGGTGGAATGAGCAGTTCTTC. The chain has TRBV28 and TRBJ2-1, with D unresolved. The V gene's germline CDR1 is MDHEN and CDR2 SYDVKM. CDR3 size: 11 residues. V lost 4 bases and J 7 bases, leaving 5 bases between the germline ends.

The CDR3 region has the DNA TGTGCCAGCAGCTCGGTACCGGGACAGGGTGGTGAGCAGTTCTTC. As protein: CASSSVPGQGGEQFF. This chain joins TRBV5-4 and TRBJ2-1; TRBD1 matches at 9 bases. The CDR3 is 15 residues long. The V gene end was trimmed by 3 bases and the J gene end by 9 bases; junction bases not matched to a gene: 10. In germline, CDR1 is SGHNT, CDR2 YYREEE (reference sequence).

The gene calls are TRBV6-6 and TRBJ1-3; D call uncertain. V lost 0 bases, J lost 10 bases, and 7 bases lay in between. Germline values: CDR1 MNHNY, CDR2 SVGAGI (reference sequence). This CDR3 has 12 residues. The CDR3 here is CASSYSEGTIYF. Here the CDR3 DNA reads TGTGCCAGCAGTTACTCGGAAGGTACCATATATTTT.

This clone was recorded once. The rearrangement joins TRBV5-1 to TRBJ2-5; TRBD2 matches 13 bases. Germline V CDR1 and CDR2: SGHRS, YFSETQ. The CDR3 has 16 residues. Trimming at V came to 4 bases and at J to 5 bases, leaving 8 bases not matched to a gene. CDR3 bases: TGCGCCAGCAGCGGACGACTAGCGGGAGGAGGTGAGACCCAGTACTTC. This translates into CASSGRLAGGGETQYF.

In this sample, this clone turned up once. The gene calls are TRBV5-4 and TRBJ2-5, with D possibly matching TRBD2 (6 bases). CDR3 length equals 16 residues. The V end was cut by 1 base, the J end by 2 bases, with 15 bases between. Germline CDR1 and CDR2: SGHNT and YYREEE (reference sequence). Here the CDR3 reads CASSLPGRRTQETQYF. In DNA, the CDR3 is TGTGCCAGCAGCTTGCCGGGGAGGAGGACTCAAGAGACCCAGTACTTC.

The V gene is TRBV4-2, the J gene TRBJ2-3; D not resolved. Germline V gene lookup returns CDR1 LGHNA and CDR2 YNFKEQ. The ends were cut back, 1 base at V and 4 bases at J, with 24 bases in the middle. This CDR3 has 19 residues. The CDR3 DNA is TGTGCCAGCAGCCAAGGACTGAAGAAACTTGGATTGGTCCCAGATACGCAGTATTTT. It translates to CASSQGLKKLGLVPDTQYF.

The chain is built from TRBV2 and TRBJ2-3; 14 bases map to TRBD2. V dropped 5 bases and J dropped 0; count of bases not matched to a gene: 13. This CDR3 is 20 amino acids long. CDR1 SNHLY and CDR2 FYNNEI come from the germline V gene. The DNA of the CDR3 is TGTGCCAGCAGTCGCTATCCCGGGACTAGCGGGGGACTTAGCACAGATACGCAGTATTTT. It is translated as CASSRYPGTSGGLSTDTQYF.

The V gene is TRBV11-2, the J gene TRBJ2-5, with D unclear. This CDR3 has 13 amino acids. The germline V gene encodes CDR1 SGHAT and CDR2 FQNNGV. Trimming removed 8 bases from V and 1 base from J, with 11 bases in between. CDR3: CASLSNGQETQYF. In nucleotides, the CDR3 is TGTGCCAGCCTCAGTAACGGCCAAGAGACCCAGTACTTC.

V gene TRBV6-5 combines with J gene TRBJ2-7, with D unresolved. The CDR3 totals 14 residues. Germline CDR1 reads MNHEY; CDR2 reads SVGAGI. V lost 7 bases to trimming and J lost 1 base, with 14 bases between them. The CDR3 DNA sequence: TGTGCCAGCAAGGTTAACCCGAGGTCCTACGAGCAGTACTTC. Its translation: CASKVNPRSYEQYF.

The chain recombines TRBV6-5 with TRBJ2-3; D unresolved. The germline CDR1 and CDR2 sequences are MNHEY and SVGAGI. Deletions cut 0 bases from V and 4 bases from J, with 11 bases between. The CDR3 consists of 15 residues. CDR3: CASSYSIPSADTQYF. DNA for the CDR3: TGTGCCAGCAGTTACTCGATACCCTCAGCAGATACGCAGTATTTT.

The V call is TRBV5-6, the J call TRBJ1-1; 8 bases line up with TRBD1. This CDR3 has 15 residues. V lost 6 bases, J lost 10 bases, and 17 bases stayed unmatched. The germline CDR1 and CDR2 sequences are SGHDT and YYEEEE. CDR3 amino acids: CASTPAGSRGHRAFF. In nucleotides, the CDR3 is TGTGCCAGCACCCCAGCAGGGAGCAGGGGGCATCGAGCTTTCTTT.

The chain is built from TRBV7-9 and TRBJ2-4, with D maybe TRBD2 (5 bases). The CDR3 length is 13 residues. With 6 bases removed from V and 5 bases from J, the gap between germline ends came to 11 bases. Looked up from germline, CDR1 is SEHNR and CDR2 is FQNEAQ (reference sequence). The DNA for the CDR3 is TGTGCCAGCAGTTCCGGGAACCAAAACATTCAGTACTTC. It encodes CASSSGNQNIQYF.

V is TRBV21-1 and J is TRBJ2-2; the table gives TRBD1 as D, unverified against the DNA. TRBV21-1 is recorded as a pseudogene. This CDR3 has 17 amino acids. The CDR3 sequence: CASSKEAGQGAIGELFF. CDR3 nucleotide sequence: TGTGCCAGCAGCAAAGAGGCGGGGCAGGGGGCGATCGGGGAGCTGTTTTTT.

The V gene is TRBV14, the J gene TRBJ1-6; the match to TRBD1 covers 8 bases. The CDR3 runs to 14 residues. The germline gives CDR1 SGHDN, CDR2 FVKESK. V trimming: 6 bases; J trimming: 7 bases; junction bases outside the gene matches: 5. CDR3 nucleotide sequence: TGTGCCAGCAGTCGGACAGGGTGGAATTCACCCCTCCACTTT. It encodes CASSRTGWNSPLHF.

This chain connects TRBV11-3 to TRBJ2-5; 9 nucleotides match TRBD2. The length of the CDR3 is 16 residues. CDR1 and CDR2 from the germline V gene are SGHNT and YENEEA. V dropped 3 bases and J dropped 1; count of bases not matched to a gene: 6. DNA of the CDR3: TGTGCCAGCAGCTTGGATCCTAGCGGGGCCCAAGAGACCCAGTACTTC. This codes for CASSLDPSGAQETQYF. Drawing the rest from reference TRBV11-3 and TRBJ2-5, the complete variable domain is EAGVVQSPRYKIIEKKQPVAFWCNPISGHNTLYWYLQNLGQGPELLIRYENEEAVDDSQLPKDRFSAERLKGVDSTLKIQPAELGDSAVYLCASSLDPSGAQETQYFGPGTRLLVL.

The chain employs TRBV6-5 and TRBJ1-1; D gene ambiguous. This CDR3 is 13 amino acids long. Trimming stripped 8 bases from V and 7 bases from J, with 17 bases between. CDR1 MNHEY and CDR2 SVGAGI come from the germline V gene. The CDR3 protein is CASQGGVVLEAFF. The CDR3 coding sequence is TGTGCCAGCCAAGGCGGTGTCGTTCTTGAAGCTTTCTTT.

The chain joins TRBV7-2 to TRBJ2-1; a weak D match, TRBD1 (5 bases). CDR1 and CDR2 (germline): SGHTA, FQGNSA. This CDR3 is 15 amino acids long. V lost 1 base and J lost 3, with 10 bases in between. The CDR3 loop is CASSLGGLHYNEQFF. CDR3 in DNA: TGTGCCAGCAGCTTAGGGGGCCTCCACTACAATGAGCAGTTCTTC.

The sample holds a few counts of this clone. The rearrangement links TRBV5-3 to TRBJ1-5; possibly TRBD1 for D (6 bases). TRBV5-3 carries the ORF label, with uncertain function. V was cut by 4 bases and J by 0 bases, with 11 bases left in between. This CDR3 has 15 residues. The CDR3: CARSIQGYSNQPQHF. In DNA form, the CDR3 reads TGTGCCAGAAGCATACAGGGTTATAGCAATCAGCCCCAGCATTTT.

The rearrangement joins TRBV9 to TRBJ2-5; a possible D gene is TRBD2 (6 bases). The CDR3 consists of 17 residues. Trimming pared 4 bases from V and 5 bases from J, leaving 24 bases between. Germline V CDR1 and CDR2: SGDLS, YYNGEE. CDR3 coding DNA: TGTGCCAGCAGCCGAACGGGACTCGCCGGGTTAGGGGAGACCCAGTACTTC. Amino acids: CASSRTGLAGLGETQYF.